This TCR beta chain emerged from a study of blood T cell repertoires in COVID-19. At the level of the study: The cDNA or gDNA used as material had been derived from T cells, B-cell-depleted T cells, or PBMCs.

In the original processing: Amplifying reference gene primers gave estimates of nucleated cell counts. The assay was immunoSEQ multiplex PCR, and TCRdb's table has in-frame clones only and misses some. V, J and clone size reflect that table, while D and trimming were determined from the DNA. Found here are around 300,000 clones, approximately 88% of them singletons; the top ten hold about 5%. Allocation to cohorts depended on clinical history reported by the participants. Recovered status applied to Cohort 3 donors who had two consecutive negative PCRs. It also applied to those with clearance or with symptom resolution. Material: PBMCs or T cells enriched from blood (not recorded which). This sequence originates from a man aged 25-45 years who had recovered from COVID-19.

The CDR3 is CASSMDREREAFF. In DNA, the CDR3 is TGCGCCAGCAGCATGGACAGGGAGAGAGAAGCTTTCTTT. The chain links TRBV5-1 to TRBJ1-1, with TRBD1 matching over 8 bases. The CDR3 totals 13 residues. Germline CDR1 SGHRS, CDR2 YFSETQ. The V and J ends lost 4 bases and 8 bases, in that order; junction bases with no gene match: 7.